This T cell receptor (beta chain) was sequenced during a study of HIV-infected patients and healthy controls. Study-level findings and limits: HIV-infected repertoires had significantly higher mean Gini indices than controls, possibly reflecting oligoclonality. Eight alpha and eight beta V genes differed significantly in mean usage between HIV-infected patients and controls. Compared with healthy controls, HIV-infected patients showed less CDR3 sharing between individuals.

The CDR3 spans 15 residues. Germline V gene sequence: CDR1 LGHDT, CDR2 YNNKEL (reference sequence). The V and J ends lost 6 bases and 2 bases, in that order; junction bases with no gene match: 7. As concerns this clonotype: Its antigen is currently unknown.

Reverse transcription used roughly 480 ng RNA and constant-region primers for alpha and beta. Using multiplexing indices, alpha and beta chain libraries were generated apart by chain-specific third strand synthesis. MiXCR, applied by TCRdb to the 5' RACE reads, yields one record per CDR3 protein. The data show roughly 18,000 distinct CDR3 sequences, with over 9.5% seen just once and approximately 3.1% held by the top ten. No cell fractionation was done, so the repertoire covers all unsorted peripheral blood T cells. The sequenced material came from blood. This chain connects TRBV3-1 to TRBJ2-1; 7 positions agree with TRBD1. The TCR sequence derives from an adult in good health. CDR3 in DNA: TGTGCCAGCAGGGCGACAGGGTACCCCTACAATGAGCAGTTCTTC. Its protein product is CASRATGYPYNEQFF.